This TCR beta chain was identified during a study of cytomegalovirus exposure and HLA in healthy donors. Findings and limits, study-wide: It was around 160 TCR beta chains that were listed as cytomegalovirus-associated.

CDR1 and CDR2 from the germline V gene are MNHNY and SVGAGI (reference sequence). The CDR3 runs 16 residues. V lost 5 bases to trimming and J lost 4 bases, with 18 bases between them. To note about this clone: The antigen remains unidentified.

Separate from the roughly 700-subject first cohort, the roughly 120-subject validation cohort was the one that the donors belonged to. Assay: immunoSEQ multiplex PCR; the TCRdb copy retains only in-frame clones and omits some. The sample shows tens of thousands of clones, 94% of them seen only once. This TCR came from a woman between 18 and 29 years old in good health and CMV-seronegative. The chain uses TRBV6-6 and TRBJ1-5, with D possibly matching TRBD1 (5 bases). The sample was PBMCs. The chain's CDR3 is CASSPGGDGWNQPQHF. As DNA, the CDR3 is TGTGCCAGCAGTCCTGGGGGGGACGGATGGAATCAGCCCCAGCATTTT.